These T cell receptor beta chains were read from a single sample in a study of T cells in Graves' hyperthyroidism and ophthalmopathy. A single record per CDR3 protein comes from TCRdb applying MiXCR to the multiplex PCR reads. The sample lists hundreds of thousands of distinct CDR3 sequences; roughly 14% were seen once. What was sequenced was blood. The receptors stem from a man between 18 and 29 years old with Graves' ophthalmopathy. Each CDR3 is given with its conserved first and last residue. The D gene is left open where the match is weak. Size values are once, few and many counts, or a class for expanded clones, and some rows have none.

d_call | j_call | v_call | clone_size | cdr3_aa | cdr3_nt
TRBD1 | TRBJ1-1 | TRBV10-1 | - | CASSINRGPTLEAFF | TGCGCCAGCAGTATAAACAGGGGCCCGACCTTAGAAGCTTTCTTT
- | TRBJ2-7 | TRBV11-3 | many | CASSTEGNPYEQYF | TGTGCCAGCAGTACGGAGGGAAACCCCTACGAGCAGTACTTC
- | TRBJ2-7 | TRBV25-1 | many | CASSASTGWTRDEQYF | TGTGCCAGCAGTGCCTCGACAGGGTGGACTAGGGACGAGCAGTACTTC
TRBD1 | TRBJ2-7 | TRBV29-1 | - | CSASSSGGYEQYF | TGCAGCGCCTCTTCTTCAGGGGGCTACGAGCAGTACTTC
- | TRBJ2-7 | TRBV30 | many | CAWSQEPYEQYF | TGTGCCTGGAGTCAAGAACCCTACGAGCAGTACTTC
TRBD1 | TRBJ2-2 | TRBV12-3/TRBV12-4 | many | CASSRQGVNTGELFF | TGTGCCAGCAGTCGACAGGGGGTGAACACCGGGGAGCTGTTTTTT
- | TRBJ1-6 | TRBV7-9 | - | CASSSTGAVSSYNSPLHF | TGTGCCAGCAGCTCCACCGGGGCAGTAAGCTCCTATAATTCACCCCTCCACTTT
- | TRBJ2-6 | TRBV4-1 | - | CASSLDLGRANVLTF | TGCGCCAGCAGCCTGGATTTAGGGAGGGCCAACGTCCTGACTTTC
- | TRBJ2-3 | TRBV5-5 | many | CASSPGRGNGGTQYF | TGTGCCAGCAGCCCGGGAAGAGGGAATGGGGGTACGCAGTATTTT
TRBD1 | TRBJ1-2 | TRBV25-1 | - | CAAGTGGRSYGYTF | TGTGCCGCGGGAACAGGGGGCCGAAGCTATGGCTACACCTTC
- | TRBJ1-6 | TRBV12-3/TRBV12-4 | many | CASSLGTSEFSPLHF | TGTGCCAGCAGTTTAGGGACCAGTGAATTCTCACCCCTCCACTTT
TRBD1 | TRBJ2-1 | TRBV6-2/TRBV6-3 | many | CASSYQGTGFYNEQFF | TGTGCCAGCAGTTACCAAGGGACAGGGTTTTACAATGAGCAGTTCTTC
TRBD1 | TRBJ2-2 | TRBV2 | many | CASRLTGEYTGELFF | TGTGCCAGCAGACTGACAGGGGAGTACACCGGGGAGCTGTTTTTT
- | TRBJ2-3 | TRBV20-1 | many | CSARGSADTQYF | TGCAGTGCTAGGGGAAGCGCAGATACGCAGTATTTT
- | TRBJ2-2 | TRBV20-1 | few | CSARDGVKAGELFF | TGCAGTGCTAGAGATGGGGTTAAGGCCGGGGAGCTGTTTTTT
- | TRBJ1-5 | TRBV28 | many | CASSLKGTLNQPQHF | TGTGCCAGCAGTTTAAAGGGGACCCTAAATCAGCCCCAGCATTTT
- | TRBJ1-1 | TRBV6-1 | - | CASSSRVAEAFF | TGTGCCAGCAGTTCCCGAGTCGCTGAAGCTTTCTTT
- | TRBJ1-5 | TRBV19 | many | CAGWGQGSHQPQHF | TGTGCCGGCTGGGGGCAGGGGAGCCATCAGCCCCAGCATTTT
- | TRBJ2-3 | TRBV12-3/TRBV12-4 | many | CASSPGGGGWTQYF | TGTGCCAGCAGTCCCGGCGGGGGCGGTTGGACGCAGTATTTT
TRBD1 | TRBJ2-7 | TRBV25-1 | - | CANPSIGQGAEEQYF | TGTGCCAACCCCTCGATCGGGCAGGGGGCGGAAGAGCAGTACTTC
- | TRBJ1-2 | TRBV30 | many | CAWAPWQGMYGYTF | TGTGCCTGGGCCCCCTGGCAGGGGATGTATGGCTACACCTTC
- | TRBJ2-3 | TRBV5-1 | many | CASSRASSTDTQYF | TGCGCCAGCTCCAGGGCCTCTAGCACAGATACGCAGTATTTT
- | TRBJ2-5 | TRBV7-6 | many | CASSSERIPGETQYF | TGTGCCAGCAGCTCCGAGCGGATCCCCGGGGAGACCCAGTACTTC
- | TRBJ1-2 | TRBV2 | many | CAKGGEGGYTF | TGTGCCAAGGGAGGGGAGGGCGGCTACACCTTC
- | TRBJ1-4 | TRBV7-8 | once | CPSSLQGVTNEKLFF | TGTCCCAGCAGCTTACAGGGTGTCACTAATGAAAAACTGTTTTTT
TRBD1 | TRBJ2-7 | TRBV11-2 | many | CASSHGTGPYEQYF | TGTGCCAGCAGTCACGGGACAGGGCCCTACGAGCAGTACTTC
- | TRBJ1-4 | TRBV4-1 | - | CASSQEGQAAEKLFF | TGCGCCAGCAGCCAAGAGGGTCAGGCAGCAGAAAAACTGTTTTTT
TRBD1 | TRBJ1-2 | TRBV30 | many | CAWGTGMEFYGYTF | TGTGCCTGGGGGACAGGGATGGAGTTCTATGGCTACACCTTC
- | TRBJ2-3 | TRBV24-1 | many | CATEEASDFTDTQYF | TGTGCCACGGAGGAGGCTAGCGACTTCACAGATACGCAGTATTTT
- | TRBJ2-5 | TRBV28 | many | CASSTETQYF | TGTGCCAGCAGTACGGAGACCCAGTACTTC
TRBD2 | TRBJ2-1 | TRBV20-1 | many | CSAAERGYNEQFF | TGCAGTGCGGCTGAGCGGGGATACAATGAGCAGTTCTTC
TRBD2 | TRBJ2-3 | TRBV5-1 | - | CASSFGLAGIDTQYF | TGCGCCAGCAGCTTTGGGCTAGCGGGGATAGATACGCAGTATTTT
- | TRBJ2-1 | TRBV7-2 | many | CASSYRTTEQFF | TGTGCCAGCAGCTATAGGACTACTGAGCAGTTCTTC
- | TRBJ2-2 | TRBV3-1 | - | CASSQQGRELFF | TGTGCCAGCAGCCAGCAGGGGCGGGAGCTGTTTTTT
TRBD1 | TRBJ1-2 | TRBV5-5 | - | CASSLEQGIIYGYTF | TGTGCCAGCAGCTTGGAACAGGGGATTATTTATGGCTACACCTTC
- | TRBJ1-3 | TRBV3-1 | many | CASSQVANTIYF | TGTGCCAGCAGCCAAGTGGCGAACACCATATATTTT
- | TRBJ2-1 | TRBV9 | many | CASSVVGTPLRGNEQFF | TGTGCCAGCAGCGTAGTGGGGACACCATTGAGGGGCAATGAGCAGTTCTTC
TRBD1 | TRBJ2-5 | TRBV3-1 | few | CASSSPGQGFETQYF | TGTGCCAGCAGCTCGCCCGGACAGGGGTTCGAGACCCAGTACTTC
- | TRBJ2-1 | TRBV11-3 | many | CASSFFGGGHNNEQFF | TGTGCCAGCAGCTTCTTCGGAGGGGGGCACAACAATGAGCAGTTCTTC
- | TRBJ1-3 | TRBV19 | - | CAGRESSGNTIYF | TGTGCCGGGCGAGAGAGCTCTGGAAACACCATATATTTT
TRBD1 | TRBJ2-2 | TRBV6-5 | many | CASSYLGQPNTGELFF | TGTGCCAGCAGTTACCTGGGACAGCCCAACACCGGGGAGCTGTTTTTT
- | TRBJ1-1 | TRBV30 | many | CAWSEQGNTEAFF | TGTGCCTGGAGTGAGCAGGGGAACACTGAAGCTTTCTTT
TRBD1 | TRBJ1-1 | TRBV12-3/TRBV12-4 | many | CASSFGGGNTEAFF | TGTGCCAGCAGTTTTGGAGGGGGCAACACTGAAGCTTTCTTT
- | TRBJ1-4 | TRBV5-4 | few | CASSSPLGGEEKLFF | TGTGCCAGCAGCTCTCCCTTGGGGGGGGAAGAAAAACTGTTTTTT
- | TRBJ2-1 | TRBV20-1 | many | CSANERAYNEQFF | TGCAGTGCTAATGAGCGGGCGTACAATGAGCAGTTCTTC
- | TRBJ2-1 | TRBV19 | - | CASSGMAGSYNEQFF | TGTGCCAGTAGTGGGATGGCAGGCTCCTACAATGAGCAGTTCTTC
TRBD2 | TRBJ2-3 | TRBV3-1 | many | CASSLGTSGGAVTDTQYF | TGTGCCAGCAGCCTAGGGACTAGCGGGGGGGCGGTCACAGATACGCAGTATTTT
TRBD2 | TRBJ2-5 | TRBV20-1 | many | CSAGLAGGKKETQYF | TGCAGTGCCGGACTAGCGGGAGGCAAAAAAGAGACCCAGTACTTC
TRBD1 | TRBJ1-1 | TRBV4-1 | many | CASSQVGGQGLNTEAFF | TGCGCCAGCAGCCAAGTGGGGGGACAGGGGTTGAACACTGAAGCTTTCTTT
- | TRBJ2-7 | TRBV15 | - | CATSRRGANPYEQYF | TGTGCCACCAGCCGGAGGGGGGCCAACCCCTACGAGCAGTACTTC
- | TRBJ2-5 | TRBV4-1 | few | CASSRLYPPLDQETQYF | TGCGCCAGCAGCCGCCTGTACCCGCCGTTGGACCAAGAGACCCAGTACTTC
TRBD1 | TRBJ1-4 | TRBV18 | few | CASSRLDRVEPTNEKLFF | TGTGCCAGCTCAAGACTGGACAGGGTGGAACCAACTAATGAAAAACTGTTTTTT
TRBD1 | TRBJ1-6 | TRBV6-1 | many | CASYEVGTGNSPLHF | TGTGCCAGCTACGAAGTGGGGACAGGAAATTCACCCCTCCACTTT
TRBD2 | TRBJ2-5 | TRBV5-1 | many | CASSLYSGTSGQETQYF | TGCGCCAGCAGCTTATATTCAGGGACTAGCGGACAAGAGACCCAGTACTTC
- | TRBJ2-5 | TRBV13 | many | CASSLLTGGYQETQYF | TGTGCCAGCAGCTTATTGACGGGGGGCTACCAAGAGACCCAGTACTTC